This TCR beta chain derives from a study of T-cell memory formation after mild COVID-19. Whole-study context: There were largely donor-specific TCR clusters. Study-wide results and caveats: The CD4+ clones that contracted clustered mainly within CM and EM, and the CD8+ clones concentrated in EMRA. Clones that contracted from day 15 to 85 had balanced CD4/CD8; later expanders were CD4+ biased.

Constant-segment primers and 5'RACE yielded cDNA libraries for TCR alpha and TCR beta, each carrying sample barcodes and UMIs. A single record per CDR3 protein comes from TCRdb applying MiXCR to the 5' RACE reads. The sample includes about 360,000 distinct CDR3 sequences, 13% to 15% seen only once; the top ten take 22%. This clonotype was observed at least ten times. The antigen is not known. Germline assignment: CDR1 SGHAT and CDR2 FQDESV (reference sequence). V was cut by 1 base and J by 3 bases, with 17 bases left in between. CDR3 size: 17 residues. The chain employs TRBV11-1 and TRBJ2-3; D is ambiguous. The source material was PBMCs or a T cell subset sorted from them (not recorded which). The clonotype was recovered from a young man who had mild COVID-19 (a few samples of this study predate the infection). Cell type and time point are not known. The chain's CDR3 is CASSLENYLGLTDTQYF. For the CDR3, the DNA is TGTGCCAGCAGCTTAGAAAATTATCTGGGTCTTACAGATACGCAGTATTTT.